Listed below are T cell receptor beta chains from one sample, sequenced in a study of tissue T cells after allogeneic stem cell transplantation. Profiled with immunoSEQ multiplex PCR; TCRdb holds only in-frame clones, not every one. The sample has about 5,800 clones; roughly 56% are singletons. The source was tissue from the jejunum, collected at autopsy. These receptors all come from a male donor older than 55 with lung cancer. Both conserved end residues are part of each CDR3. D genes are given only for firm matches. Part of the rows lack a size; the others show once, few, many or a class for expanded clones.

abundance	v_gene	j_gene	d_gene	CDR3nt	CDR3aa
.	TRBV5-1	TRBJ1-1	.	TGCGCCAGCAGCCGGCAGGACGGGGACGCTTTCTTT	CASSRQDGDAFF
few	TRBV5-5	TRBJ1-2	.	TGTGCCAGCAGCCGAGCCCCGCAGGGTAACTATGGCTACACCTTC	CASSRAPQGNYGYTF
.	TRBV6-5	TRBJ2-7	TRBD1	TGTGCCAGCCAGGACAGGGGGCACTACGAGCAGTACTTC	CASQDRGHYEQYF
.	TRBV27	TRBJ1-6	.	TGTGCCAGCAGTTTATCATTCCGGGGTTCACCCCTCCACTTT	CASSLSFRGSPLHF
few	TRBV9	TRBJ2-1	TRBD1	TGTGCCAGCAGCGCCGGACAGGGCATTTATAATGAGCAGTTCTTC	CASSAGQGIYNEQFF
.	TRBV21-1	TRBJ1-5	.	TGTGCCAGCAGCCAACACTGGAAAAGGGGACTAAATCAGCCCCAGCATTTT	CASSQHWKRGLNQPQHF
.	TRBV5-3	TRBJ2-4	.	TGTGCCAGAAGATCATCCATGTGTCGTGTAACGAGGGGCAAAAACATTCAGTACTTC	CARRSSMCRVTRGKNIQYF
.	TRBV5-1	TRBJ2-1	TRBD2	TGCGCCAGCAGCGTGACTAGCGGGAGGAGTTTGGGGAATGAGCAGTTCTTC	CASSVTSGRSLGNEQFF
.	TRBV5-4	TRBJ2-3	.	TGTGCCAGCAGCTTGACCTGGAGTGGCACAGATACGCAGTATTTT	CASSLTWSGTDTQYF
.	TRBV7-2	TRBJ2-7	TRBD1	TGTGCCAGCAGCTTGCTGGGACAGGGGGCTTCATCAGGCGAGCAGTACTTC	CASSLLGQGASSGEQYF
.	TRBV21-1	TRBJ1-2	.	TGTGCCCGTCGGGACAGGGGTTCTAACTATGGCTACACCTTC	CARRDRGSNYGYTF
.	TRBV27	TRBJ2-7	TRBD2	TGTGCCAGCAGTCCACACCTAGCGGGGGTACCCTACGAGCAGTACTTC	CASSPHLAGVPYEQYF
.	TRBV29-1	TRBJ2-3	TRBD1	TGCAGCGTTGAAGATCGATTGAAGGGGGCGGCAGATACGCAGTATTTT	CSVEDRLKGAADTQYF
.	TRBV7-4	TRBJ2-2	TRBD2	TGTGCCAGCAGCCCCTCGACTAGCGTGGAGTCAGTCACCGGGGAGCTGTTTTTT	CASSPSTSVESVTGELFF
few	TRBV7-9	TRBJ2-7	.	TGTGCCAGCAGCTTACACGAGCAGTACTTC	CASSLHEQYF
.	TRBV7-3	TRBJ2-1	TRBD2	TGTGCCAGCAGCCTTACTAGCGGGAGGGGCAATGAGCAGTTCTTC	CASSLTSGRGNEQFF
.	TRBV18	TRBJ1-2	.	TGTGCCAGCTCACCGGGCAGGGTGGATGGCTACACCTTC	CASSPGRVDGYTF
few	TRBV20-1	TRBJ1-1	TRBD1	TGCAGTGCTAGTTCTTGGGGACAGGGTACCGCTGAAGCTTTCTTT	CSASSWGQGTAEAFF
large	TRBV19	TRBJ2-7	.	TGTGCCAGTAGTACCCGGAGCGGAGAATACGAGCAGTACTTC	CASSTRSGEYEQYF
once	TRBV4-2	TRBJ2-7	TRBD2	TGTGCCAGCAGCCAAGATTTGGCTAGCGGGAGGGGCGAGCAGTACTTC	CASSQDLASGRGEQYF
.	TRBV7-3	TRBJ1-1	.	TGTGCCAGCAGCGTAAACAGGGAAGGTGAAGCTTTCTTT	CASSVNREGEAFF
.	TRBV6-5	TRBJ2-7	.	TGTGCCACCCTAGGCGGCTCCTACGAGCAGTACTTC	CATLGGSYEQYF
.	TRBV12-5	TRBJ2-7	TRBD2	TGTGCTAGTGGTTTAGCATATAGCGGGGGACTACCATCATCCTCCTACGAGCAGTACTTC	CASGLAYSGGLPSSSYEQYF
.	TRBV4-3	TRBJ2-7	TRBD2	TGCGCCAGCAGCACGGGACTAGCGGGGGAAACCTACGAGCAGTACTTC	CASSTGLAGETYEQYF
few	TRBV11-2	TRBJ1-6	.	TGTGCCAGCAGCTTAGCTGGTCAGGGCGGGAATAGATCACCCCTCCACTTT	CASSLAGQGGNRSPLHF
.	TRBV5-4	TRBJ2-2	.	TGTGCCAGCAGCTTGGGTCTTACGAACACCGGGGAGCTGTTTTTT	CASSLGLTNTGELFF
.	TRBV9	TRBJ1-5	TRBD1	TGTGCCAGCAGCCCACCCCGGGACAGGGGAGGAGCGGAAAGCAATCAGCCCCAGCATTTT	CASSPPRDRGGAESNQPQHF
medium-sized	TRBV6-5	TRBJ1-2	.	TGTGCCAGCTCTTCCTGGACGGTTAACTATGGCTACACCTTC	CASSSWTVNYGYTF
.	TRBV3-1/TRBV3-2	TRBJ1-1	.	TGTGCCAGCAGCCAAGATCGTAGTTTGAACACTGAAGCTTTCTTT	CASSQDRSLNTEAFF
few	TRBV15	TRBJ2-7	TRBD1	TGTGCCACCAGCACGGGACAGGACTTCTACGAGCAGTACTTC	CATSTGQDFYEQYF
.	TRBV7-2	TRBJ2-1	TRBD2	TGTGCCAGCAACCCGGGACTAGCTTACAATGAGCAGTTCTTC	CASNPGLAYNEQFF
few	TRBV6-5	TRBJ2-7	TRBD1	TGTGCCAGCAGCGCGTCACTGACAGGGGGCTACGAGCAGTACTTC	CASSASLTGGYEQYF
.	TRBV4-3	TRBJ2-7	TRBD2	TGCGCCAGCAGCCAAGCCCTTAGCGGGGGGGCTCATTACGAGCAGTACTTC	CASSQALSGGAHYEQYF